These 9 T cell receptor beta chains share one sample of origin, sequenced in a study. From the RT-PCR reads, TCRdb called clonotypes with MiXCR, one entry per CDR3 protein. The table shows about 700,000 distinct CDR3 sequences, with 13% to 15% occurring only once. Sequencing input: memory CD4+ T cells from blood. Source of these receptors: a female donor in good health, serving as a healthy control.

Many counts were recorded for this clonotype. The chain uses TRBV10-3 and TRBJ2-5, with 8 bases that match TRBD2. The V segment lost 10 bases and the J segment 1 base; nucleotides outside the gene matches: 2. The germline gives CDR1 ENHRY, CDR2 SYGVKD. The CDR3 covers 12 residues. CDR3 amino acids: CASSGIQETQYF. The CDR3 DNA follows: TGTGCCAGTAGCGGGATCCAAGAGACCCAGTACTTC.

There are many counts of this clonotype. This sequence joins TRBV30 and TRBJ2-3; possibly TRBD2 for D (6 bases). The CDR3 length is 12 residues. Trimming cost V 0 bases and J 6 bases, with 7 bases left between them. Germline lookup yields CDR1 GTSNPN and CDR2 SVGIG (reference sequence). This chain's CDR3 is CAWSVSGDTQYF. The CDR3 nucleotides are TGTGCCTGGAGTGTAAGCGGGGATACGCAGTATTTT.

The rearrangement joins TRBV9 to TRBJ1-1; no clear D gene. The V end was cut by 4 bases, the J end by 3 bases, with 16 bases between. CDR1 and CDR2 (germline): SGDLS, YYNGEE. This CDR3 has 15 residues. CDR3 coding DNA: TGTGCCAGCAGCATCCTTCAGGTGTCGGACACTGAAGCTTTCTTT. Amino acids: CASSILQVSDTEAFF. The full variable domain, rest sourced from reference TRBV9 and TRBJ1-1, is DSGVTQTPKHLITATGQRVTLRCSPRSGDLSVYWYQQSLDQGLQFLIQYYNGEERAKGNILERFSAQQFPDLHSELNLSSLELGDSALYFCASSILQVSDTEAFFGQGTRLTVV.

The table lists this clonotype with a few counts. The chain combines TRBV28 with TRBJ1-1; a weak D match, TRBD1 (6 bases). The CDR3 has 14 residues. V was clipped by 6 bases and J by 2 bases, with 13 bases between them. Germline CDR1 and CDR2: MDHEN and SYDVKM. Here the CDR3 DNA reads TGTGCCAGCAGGGCCGGACAGCCAAACACTGAAGCTTTCTTT. It is translated as CASRAGQPNTEAFF.

V usage is TRBV5-1 and J usage is TRBJ2-1, with TRBD2 matching over 10 bases. Trimming removed 5 bases from V and 7 bases from J; junction bases left unmatched: 6. The CDR3 sequence is 14 residues long. Looked up from germline, CDR1 is SGHRS and CDR2 is YFSETQ. The CDR3 sequence: CASREASGSNEQFF. The CDR3 DNA follows: TGCGCCAGCAGAGAGGCTAGCGGGAGTAATGAGCAGTTCTTC.

Many counts were recorded for this clonotype. This chain joins TRBV20-1 and TRBJ1-2; D perhaps matches TRBD1 (5 bases). V was trimmed by 6 bases and J by 6 bases, leaving 17 bases between them. CDR3 length: 13 amino acids. Germline-derived CDR1 and CDR2 are DFQATT and SNEGSKA (reference sequence). Written as DNA, the CDR3 is TGCAGTGCCGGGGGGGGTCAGTCCCATGGCTACACCTTC. It translates to CSAGGGQSHGYTF.

The V gene is TRBV2, the J gene TRBJ2-3, with D possibly TRBD2 on 6 matching bases. V was trimmed by 6 bases and J by 0 bases, leaving 16 bases between them. Germline CDR1 SNHLY, CDR2 FYNNEI. The CDR3 runs to 16 residues. The DNA for the CDR3 is TGTGCCAGCAGAAGGGGAGGCGGGCCCAGCACAGATACGCAGTATTTT. The encoded protein is CASRRGGGPSTDTQYF. Full variable domain (remainder filled in from reference TRBV2 and TRBJ2-3): EPEVTQTPSHQVTQMGQEVILRCVPISNHLYFYWYRQILGQKVEFLVSFYNNEISEKSEIFDDQFSVERPDGSNFTLKIRSTKLEDSAMYFCASRRGGGPSTDTQYFGPGTRLTVL.

This clonotype was observed many times. This rearrangement joins TRBV10-3 to TRBJ2-3, with D possibly matching TRBD2 (5 bases). Trimming left V 5 bases short and J 5 bases short, with 8 bases between. Germline lookup yields CDR1 ENHRY and CDR2 SYGVKD. This CDR3 is built from 12 residues. The DNA of the CDR3 is TGTGCCATCAGTAGGACTGGAGATACGCAGTATTTT. It is translated as CAISRTGDTQYF.

This clonotype was detected only a few times. The gene calls are TRBV15 and TRBJ1-6; D might be TRBD1 (5 bases). From germline, CDR1 is LNHNV and CDR2 YYDKDF (reference sequence). The CDR3 length is 15 residues. The ends were cut back, 2 bases at V and 7 bases at J, with 12 bases in the middle. CDR3 in DNA: TGTGCCACCAGCAGAACCCAACCAGGGAATTCACCCCTCCACTTT. The encoded protein is CATSRTQPGNSPLHF.